The present entry profiles one T cell receptor beta chain with its context. A sample-barcoded 5' primer and a J-beta primer mix were used in a second PCR of roughly 7 to 11 cycles. One entry per CDR3 protein results from TCRdb running MiXCR on the 5' RACE reads. There are 450,000 to 600,000 distinct CDR3 sequences in the sample; around 27% occur only once, and 3% to 4.5% lies in the top ten. This sample is drawn from a study of blood T cells in healthy people across ages. The same data also went into a second study, on T cells of mothers and their children. This second report adds: Nobody spotted any persistent microchimeric T cell clones.

Sequenced material: blood. This receptor was obtained from a boy younger than 10 in good health.

CDR3 sequence: CASRPSRKRESYNEQFF. DNA for the CDR3: TGCGCCAGCCGCCCCTCTCGGAAGCGGGAGTCCTACAATGAGCAGTTCTTC. The V call is TRBV10-2, the J call TRBJ2-1, with 8 bases fitting TRBD2. From germline, CDR1 is WSHSY and CDR2 SAAADI. This CDR3 is built from 17 residues. The V gene end was trimmed by 8 bases and the J gene end by 1 base; junction bases not matched to a gene: 13.